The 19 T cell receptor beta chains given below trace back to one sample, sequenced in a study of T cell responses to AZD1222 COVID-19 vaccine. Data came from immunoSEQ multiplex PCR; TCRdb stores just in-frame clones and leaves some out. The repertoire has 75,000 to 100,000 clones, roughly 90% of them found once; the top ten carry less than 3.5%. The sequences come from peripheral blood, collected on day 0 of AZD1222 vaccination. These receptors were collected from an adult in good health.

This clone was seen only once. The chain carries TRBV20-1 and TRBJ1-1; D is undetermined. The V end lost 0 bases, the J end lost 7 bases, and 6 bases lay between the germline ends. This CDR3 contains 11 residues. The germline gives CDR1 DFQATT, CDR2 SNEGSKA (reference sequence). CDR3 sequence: CSARDSIEAFF. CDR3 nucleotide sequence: TGCAGTGCTAGAGATTCCATTGAAGCTTTCTTT.

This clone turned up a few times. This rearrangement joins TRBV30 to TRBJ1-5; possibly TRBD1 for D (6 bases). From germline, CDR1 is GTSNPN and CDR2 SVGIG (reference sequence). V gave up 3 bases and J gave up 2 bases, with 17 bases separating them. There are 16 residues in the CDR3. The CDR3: CAWSRPLGGGNQPQHF. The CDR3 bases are TGTGCCTGGAGCCGTCCATTAGGGGGAGGCAATCAGCCCCAGCATTTT. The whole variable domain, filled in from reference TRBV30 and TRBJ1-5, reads SQTIHQWPATLVQPVGSPLSLECTVEGTSNPNLYWYRQAAGRGLQLLFYSVGIGQISSEVPQNLSASRPQDRQFILSSKKLLLSDSGFYLCAWSRPLGGGNQPQHFGDGTRLSIL.

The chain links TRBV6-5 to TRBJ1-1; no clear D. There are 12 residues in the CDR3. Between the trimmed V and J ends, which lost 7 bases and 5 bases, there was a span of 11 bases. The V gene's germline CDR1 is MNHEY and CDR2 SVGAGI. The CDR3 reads CASNPPGTEAFF. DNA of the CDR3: TGTGCCAGCAATCCCCCTGGAACTGAAGCTTTCTTT.

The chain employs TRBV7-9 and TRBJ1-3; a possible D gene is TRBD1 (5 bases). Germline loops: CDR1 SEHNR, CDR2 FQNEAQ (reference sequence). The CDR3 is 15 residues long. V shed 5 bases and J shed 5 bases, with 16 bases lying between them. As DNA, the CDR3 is TGTGCCAGCAGCGGTGGGGGTCTATATAGAAACACCATATATTTT. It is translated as CASSGGGLYRNTIYF.

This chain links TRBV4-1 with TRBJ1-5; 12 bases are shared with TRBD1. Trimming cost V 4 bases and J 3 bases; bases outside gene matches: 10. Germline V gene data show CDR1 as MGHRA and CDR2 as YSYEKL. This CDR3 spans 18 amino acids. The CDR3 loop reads CASSPGTGGLLDNQPQHF. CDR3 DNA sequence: TGCGCCAGCAGCCCGGGGACAGGGGGCCTTTTAGACAATCAGCCCCAGCATTTT.

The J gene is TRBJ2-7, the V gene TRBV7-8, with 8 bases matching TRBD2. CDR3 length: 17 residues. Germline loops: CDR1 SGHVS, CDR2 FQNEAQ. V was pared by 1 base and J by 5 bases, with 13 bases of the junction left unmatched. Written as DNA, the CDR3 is TGTGCCAGCAGCTTAGAACGACTAGCGAGCCCCTCTCACGAGCAGTACTTC. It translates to CASSLERLASPSHEQYF.

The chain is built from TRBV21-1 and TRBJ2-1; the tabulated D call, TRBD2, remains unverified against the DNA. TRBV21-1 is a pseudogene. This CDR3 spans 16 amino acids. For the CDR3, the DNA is TGTGCCAGCAGCAGTCCTAGCGGGGATTCCTACAATGAGCAGTTCTTC. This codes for CASSSPSGDSYNEQFF.

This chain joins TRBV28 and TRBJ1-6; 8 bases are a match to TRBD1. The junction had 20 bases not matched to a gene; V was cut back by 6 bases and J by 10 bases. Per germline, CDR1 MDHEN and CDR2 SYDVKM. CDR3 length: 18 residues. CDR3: CASRQNGPRDRFDSPLHF. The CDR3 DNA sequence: TGTGCCAGCAGGCAAAACGGGCCTCGGGACAGGTTTGACTCACCCCTCCACTTT.

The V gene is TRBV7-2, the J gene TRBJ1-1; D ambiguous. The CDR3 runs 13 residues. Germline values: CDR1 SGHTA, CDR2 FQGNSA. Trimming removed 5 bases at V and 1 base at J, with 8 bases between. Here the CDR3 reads CASSRLPNTEAFF. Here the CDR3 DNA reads TGTGCCAGCAGCCGCCTACCGAACACTGAAGCTTTCTTT. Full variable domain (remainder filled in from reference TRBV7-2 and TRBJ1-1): GAGVSQSPSNKVTEKGKDVELRCDPISGHTALYWYRQSLGQGLEFLIYFQGNSAPDKSGLPSDRFSAERTGGSVSTLTIQRTQQEDSAVYLCASSRLPNTEAFFGQGTRLTVV.

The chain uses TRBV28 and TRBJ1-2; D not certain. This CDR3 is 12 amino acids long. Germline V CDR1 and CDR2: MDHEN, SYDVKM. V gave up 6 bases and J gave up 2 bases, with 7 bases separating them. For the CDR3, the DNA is TGTGCCAGCAGCCGAAGAAACTATGGCTACACCTTC. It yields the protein CASSRRNYGYTF.

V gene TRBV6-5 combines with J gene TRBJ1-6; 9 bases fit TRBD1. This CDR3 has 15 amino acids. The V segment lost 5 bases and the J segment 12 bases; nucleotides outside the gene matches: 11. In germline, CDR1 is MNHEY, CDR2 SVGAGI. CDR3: CASSKGQGLRQPLHF. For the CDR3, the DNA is TGTGCCAGCAGTAAGGGACAGGGACTTAGGCAACCCCTCCACTTT.

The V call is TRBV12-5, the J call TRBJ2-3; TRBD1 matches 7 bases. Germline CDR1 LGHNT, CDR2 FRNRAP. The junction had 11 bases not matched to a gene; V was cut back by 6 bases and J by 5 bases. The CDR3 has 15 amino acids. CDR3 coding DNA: TGTGCTAGTGGCCTCCGGGACAGTAACCTAGATACGCAGTATTTT. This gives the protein CASGLRDSNLDTQYF.

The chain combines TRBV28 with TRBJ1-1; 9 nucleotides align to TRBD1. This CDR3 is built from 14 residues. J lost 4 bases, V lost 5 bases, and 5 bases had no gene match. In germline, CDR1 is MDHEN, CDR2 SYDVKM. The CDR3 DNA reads TGTGCCAGCAGTCACAGGGGGCCGGTCACTGAAGCTTTCTTT. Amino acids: CASSHRGPVTEAFF.

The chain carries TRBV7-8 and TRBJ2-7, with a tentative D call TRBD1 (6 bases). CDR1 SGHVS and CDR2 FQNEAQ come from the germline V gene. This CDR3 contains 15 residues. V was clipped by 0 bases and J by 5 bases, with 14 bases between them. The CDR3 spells CASSLAGTLVDEQYF. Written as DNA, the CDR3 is TGTGCCAGCAGCTTAGCCGGGACACTAGTCGACGAGCAGTACTTC.

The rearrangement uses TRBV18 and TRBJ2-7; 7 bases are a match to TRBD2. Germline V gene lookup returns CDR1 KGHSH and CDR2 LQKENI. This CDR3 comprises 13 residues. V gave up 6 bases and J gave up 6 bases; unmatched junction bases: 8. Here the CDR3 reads CASSQGGGGEQYF. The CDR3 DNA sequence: TGTGCCAGCTCCCAAGGCGGGGGAGGCGAGCAGTACTTC. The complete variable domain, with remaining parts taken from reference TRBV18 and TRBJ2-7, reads NAGVMQNPRHLVRRRGQEARLRCSPMKGHSHVYWYRQLPEEGLKFMVYLQKENIIDESGMPKERFSAEFPKEGPSILRIQQVVRGDSAAYFCASSQGGGGEQYFGPGTRLTVT.

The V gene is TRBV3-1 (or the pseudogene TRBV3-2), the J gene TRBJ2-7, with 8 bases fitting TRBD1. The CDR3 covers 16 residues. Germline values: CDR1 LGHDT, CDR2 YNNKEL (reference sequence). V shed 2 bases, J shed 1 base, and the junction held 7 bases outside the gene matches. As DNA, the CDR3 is TGTGCCAGCAGCCAACCCGGGACAGGAAATTCCTACGAGCAGTACTTC. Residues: CASSQPGTGNSYEQYF.

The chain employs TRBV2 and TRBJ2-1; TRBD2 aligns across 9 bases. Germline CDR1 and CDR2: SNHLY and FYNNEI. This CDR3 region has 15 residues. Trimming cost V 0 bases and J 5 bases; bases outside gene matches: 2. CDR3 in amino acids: CASSEARLADNEQFF. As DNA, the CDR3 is TGTGCCAGCAGTGAAGCTCGACTAGCGGACAATGAGCAGTTCTTC. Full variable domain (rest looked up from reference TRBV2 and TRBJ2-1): EPEVTQTPSHQVTQMGQEVILRCVPISNHLYFYWYRQILGQKVEFLVSFYNNEISEKSEIFDDQFSVERPDGSNFTLKIRSTKLEDSAMYFCASSEARLADNEQFFGPGTRLTVL.

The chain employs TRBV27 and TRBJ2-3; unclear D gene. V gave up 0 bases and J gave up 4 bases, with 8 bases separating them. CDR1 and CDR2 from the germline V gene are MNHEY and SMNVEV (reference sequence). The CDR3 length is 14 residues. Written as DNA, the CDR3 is TGTGCCAGCAGTTTATCTTCCTTCGCAGATACGCAGTATTTT. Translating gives CASSLSSFADTQYF.

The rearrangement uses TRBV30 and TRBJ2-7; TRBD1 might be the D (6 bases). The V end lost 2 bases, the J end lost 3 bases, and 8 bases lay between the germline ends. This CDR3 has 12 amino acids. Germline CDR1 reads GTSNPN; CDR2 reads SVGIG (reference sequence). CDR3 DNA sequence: TGTGCCTGGAGTACAGGGCACTACGAGCAGTACTTC. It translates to CAWSTGHYEQYF.